A single T cell receptor beta chain is shown here with its context. The data are from a study of spatial heterogeneity in lung cancer. TCRdb reprocessed the 5' RACE reads with MiXCR, giving one entry per CDR3 protein. The sample lists tens of thousands of distinct CDR3 sequences, approximately 20% seen once, with 6.2% in the top ten. This CDR3 is built from 13 residues. Germline V gives CDR1 SGHVS, CDR2 FNYEAQ. The V segment lost 2 bases and the J segment 7 bases; nucleotides outside the gene matches: 4. Stated time point: sample taken at primary tumor resection. Without sorting, whole RNA was sequenced from tumor, nontumor lung or frozen PBMC.

This sequence was found in a male donor with early-stage non-small cell lung cancer. V gene TRBV7-6 combines with J gene TRBJ2-5, with 7 nucleotides matching TRBD1. The material sequenced was PBMCs, taken at surgery. The CDR3 nucleotides read TGTGCCAGCAGCTTAAAGTCAGGGGGGACCCAGTACTTC. Its protein is CASSLKSGGTQYF.